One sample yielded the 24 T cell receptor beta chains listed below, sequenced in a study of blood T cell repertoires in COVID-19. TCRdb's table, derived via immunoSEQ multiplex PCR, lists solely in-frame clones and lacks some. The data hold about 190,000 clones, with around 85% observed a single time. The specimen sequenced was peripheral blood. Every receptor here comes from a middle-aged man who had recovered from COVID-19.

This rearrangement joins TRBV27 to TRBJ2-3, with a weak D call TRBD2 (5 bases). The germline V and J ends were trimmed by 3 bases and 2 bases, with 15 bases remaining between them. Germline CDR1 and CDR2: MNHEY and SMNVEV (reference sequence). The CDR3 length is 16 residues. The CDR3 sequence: CASSFWETQDTDTQYF. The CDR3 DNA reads TGTGCCAGCAGTTTTTGGGAGACTCAAGACACAGATACGCAGTATTTT.

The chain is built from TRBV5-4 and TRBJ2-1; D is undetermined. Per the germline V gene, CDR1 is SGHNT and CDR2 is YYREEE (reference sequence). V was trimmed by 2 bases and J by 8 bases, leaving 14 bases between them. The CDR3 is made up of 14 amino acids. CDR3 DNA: TGTGCCAGCAGCTTTGATAGTAGAAGTGATGAGCAGTTCTTC. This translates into CASSFDSRSDEQFF. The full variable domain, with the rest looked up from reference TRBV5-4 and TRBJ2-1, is ETGVTQSPTHLIKTRGQQVTLRCSSQSGHNTVSWYQQALGQGPQFIFQYYREEENGRGNFPPRFSGLQFPNYSSELNVNALELDDSALYLCASSFDSRSDEQFFGPGTRLTVL.

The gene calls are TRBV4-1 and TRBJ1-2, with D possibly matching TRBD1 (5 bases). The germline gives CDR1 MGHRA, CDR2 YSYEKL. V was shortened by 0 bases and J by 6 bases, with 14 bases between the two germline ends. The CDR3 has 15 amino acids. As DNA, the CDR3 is TGCGCCAGCAGCCAAGAATTCGGCCAGGACAATGGCTACACCTTC. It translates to CASSQEFGQDNGYTF.

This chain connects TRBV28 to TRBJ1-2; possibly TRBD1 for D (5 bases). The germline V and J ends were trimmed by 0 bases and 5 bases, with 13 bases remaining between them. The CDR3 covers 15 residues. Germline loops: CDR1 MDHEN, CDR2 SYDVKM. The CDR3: CASSLWVGGLYGYTF. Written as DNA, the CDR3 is TGTGCCAGCAGTTTATGGGTTGGGGGACTATATGGCTACACCTTC.

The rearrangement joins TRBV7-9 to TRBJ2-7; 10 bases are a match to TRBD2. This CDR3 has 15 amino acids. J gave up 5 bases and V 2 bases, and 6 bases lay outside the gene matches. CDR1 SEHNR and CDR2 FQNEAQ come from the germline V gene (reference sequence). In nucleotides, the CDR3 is TGTGCCAGCAGCTTATTACTAGCGGGAACCAACGAGCAGTACTTC. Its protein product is CASSLLLAGTNEQYF.

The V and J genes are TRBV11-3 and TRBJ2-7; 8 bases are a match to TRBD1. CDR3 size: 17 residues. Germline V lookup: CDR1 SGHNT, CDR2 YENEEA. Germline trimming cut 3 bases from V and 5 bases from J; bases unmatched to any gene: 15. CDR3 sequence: CASSFVTGELSSHEQYF. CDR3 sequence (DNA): TGTGCCAGCAGCTTTGTGACAGGGGAGTTGTCTTCCCACGAGCAGTACTTC.

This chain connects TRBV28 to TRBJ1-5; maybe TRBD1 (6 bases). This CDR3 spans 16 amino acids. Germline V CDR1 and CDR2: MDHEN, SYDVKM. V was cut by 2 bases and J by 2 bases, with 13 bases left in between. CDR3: CASSLPTGLGNQPQHF. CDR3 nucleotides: TGTGCCAGCAGTTTACCTACAGGGTTGGGCAATCAGCCCCAGCATTTT.

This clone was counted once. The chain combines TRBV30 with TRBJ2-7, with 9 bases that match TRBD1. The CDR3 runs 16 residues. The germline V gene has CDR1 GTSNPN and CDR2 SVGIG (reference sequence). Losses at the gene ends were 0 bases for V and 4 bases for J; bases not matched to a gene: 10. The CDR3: CAWSVRPPGQGYEQYF. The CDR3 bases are TGTGCCTGGAGTGTAAGACCCCCGGGACAGGGTTACGAGCAGTACTTC.

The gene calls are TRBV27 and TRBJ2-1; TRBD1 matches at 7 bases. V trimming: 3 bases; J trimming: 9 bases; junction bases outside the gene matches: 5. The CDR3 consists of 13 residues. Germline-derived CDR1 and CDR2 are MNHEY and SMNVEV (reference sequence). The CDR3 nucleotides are TGTGCCAGCAGTTTTGGACCAGGGGGTGAGCAGTTCTTC. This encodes CASSFGPGGEQFF.

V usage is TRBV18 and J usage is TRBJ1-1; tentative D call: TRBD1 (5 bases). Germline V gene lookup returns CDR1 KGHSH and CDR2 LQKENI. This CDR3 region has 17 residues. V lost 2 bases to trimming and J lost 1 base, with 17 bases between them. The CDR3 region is CASSPSVLQVSNTEAFF. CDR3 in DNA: TGTGCCAGCTCACCAAGCGTCCTACAGGTATCGAACACTGAAGCTTTCTTT. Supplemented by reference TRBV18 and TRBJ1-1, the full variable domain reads NAGVMQNPRHLVRRRGQEARLRCSPMKGHSHVYWYRQLPEEGLKFMVYLQKENIIDESGMPKERFSAEFPKEGPSILRIQQVVRGDSAAYFCASSPSVLQVSNTEAFFGQGTRLTVV.

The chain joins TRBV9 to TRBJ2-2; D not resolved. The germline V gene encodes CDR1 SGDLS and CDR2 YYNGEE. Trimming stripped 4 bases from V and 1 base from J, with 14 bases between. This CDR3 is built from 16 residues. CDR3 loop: CASSKSTELNTGELFF. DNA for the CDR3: TGTGCCAGCAGCAAAAGCACGGAGCTGAACACCGGGGAGCTGTTTTTT.

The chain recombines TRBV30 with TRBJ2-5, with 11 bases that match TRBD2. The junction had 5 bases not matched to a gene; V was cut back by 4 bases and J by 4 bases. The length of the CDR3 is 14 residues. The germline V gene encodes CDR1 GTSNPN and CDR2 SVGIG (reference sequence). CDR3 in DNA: TGTGCCTGGACCCCACTAGCGGGAGCAGAGACCCAGTACTTC. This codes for CAWTPLAGAETQYF.

CDR3 DNA: TGTGCCAGCTCACCGGGACAGGGCGGCTATGGCTACACCTTC. Translating gives CASSPGQGGYGYTF. V gene TRBV18 combines with J gene TRBJ1-2; 9 bases are shared with TRBD1. Germline assignment: CDR1 KGHSH and CDR2 LQKENI. This CDR3 contains 14 residues. Trimming removed 3 bases from V and 4 bases from J; junction bases left unmatched: 3.

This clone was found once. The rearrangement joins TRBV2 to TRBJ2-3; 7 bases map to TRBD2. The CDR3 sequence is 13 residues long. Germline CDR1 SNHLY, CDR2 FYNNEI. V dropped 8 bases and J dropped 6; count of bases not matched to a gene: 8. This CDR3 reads CASGGRAVDTQYF. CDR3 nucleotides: TGTGCCAGCGGTGGGAGGGCCGTTGATACGCAGTATTTT.

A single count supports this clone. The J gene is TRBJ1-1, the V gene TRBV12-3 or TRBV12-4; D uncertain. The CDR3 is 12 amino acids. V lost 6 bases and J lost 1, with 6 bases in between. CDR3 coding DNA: TGTGCCAGCAGGGCGGGGAACACTGAAGCTTTCTTT. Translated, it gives CASRAGNTEAFF.

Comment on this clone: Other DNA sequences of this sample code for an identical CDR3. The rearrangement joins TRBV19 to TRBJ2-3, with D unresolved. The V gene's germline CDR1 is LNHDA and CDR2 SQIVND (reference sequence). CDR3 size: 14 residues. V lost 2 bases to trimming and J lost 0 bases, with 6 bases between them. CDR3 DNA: TGTGCCAGTAGTATACAGGCAAGCACAGATACGCAGTATTTT. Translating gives CASSIQASTDTQYF.

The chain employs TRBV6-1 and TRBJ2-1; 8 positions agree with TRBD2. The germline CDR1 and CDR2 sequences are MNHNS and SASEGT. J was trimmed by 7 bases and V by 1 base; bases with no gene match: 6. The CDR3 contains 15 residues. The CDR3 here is CASSEVGLVRNEQFF. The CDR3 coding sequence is TGTGCCAGCAGTGAAGTGGGACTAGTTCGAAATGAGCAGTTCTTC.

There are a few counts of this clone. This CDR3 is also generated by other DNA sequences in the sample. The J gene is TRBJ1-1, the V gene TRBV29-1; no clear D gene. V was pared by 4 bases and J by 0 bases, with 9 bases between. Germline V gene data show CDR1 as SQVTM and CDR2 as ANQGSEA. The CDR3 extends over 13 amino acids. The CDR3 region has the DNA TGCAGCGTTGTCTGGGCCCTGAACACTGAAGCTTTCTTT. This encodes CSVVWALNTEAFF.

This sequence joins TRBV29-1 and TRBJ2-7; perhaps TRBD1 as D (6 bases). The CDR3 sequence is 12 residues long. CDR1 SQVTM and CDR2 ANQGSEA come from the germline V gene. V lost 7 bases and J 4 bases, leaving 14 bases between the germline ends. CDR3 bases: TGCAGCGCCCATGAACAGGGATACGAGCAGTACTTC. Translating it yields CSAHEQGYEQYF.

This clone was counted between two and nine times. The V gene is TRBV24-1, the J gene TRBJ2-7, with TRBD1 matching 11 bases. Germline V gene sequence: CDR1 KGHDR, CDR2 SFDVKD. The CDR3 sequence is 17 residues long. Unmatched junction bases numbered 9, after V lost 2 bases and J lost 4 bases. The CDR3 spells CATSDSTGTGGMYEQYF. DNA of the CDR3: TGTGCCACCAGTGATTCTACCGGGACAGGGGGTATGTACGAGCAGTACTTC.

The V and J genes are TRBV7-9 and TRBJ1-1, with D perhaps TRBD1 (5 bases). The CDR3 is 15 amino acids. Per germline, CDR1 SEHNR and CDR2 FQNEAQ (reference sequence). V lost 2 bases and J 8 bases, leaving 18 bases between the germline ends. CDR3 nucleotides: TGTGCCAGCAGCTTAATTGGGGGAGTACTAGCCGAAGCTTTCTTT. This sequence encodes CASSLIGGVLAEAFF.

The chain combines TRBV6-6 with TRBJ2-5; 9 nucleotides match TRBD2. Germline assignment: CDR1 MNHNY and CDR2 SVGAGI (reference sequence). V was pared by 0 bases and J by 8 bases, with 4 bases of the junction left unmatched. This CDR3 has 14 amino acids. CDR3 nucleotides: TGTGCCAGCAGTTACTCGAGGCTAGCGGGAACCCAGTACTTC. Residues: CASSYSRLAGTQYF.

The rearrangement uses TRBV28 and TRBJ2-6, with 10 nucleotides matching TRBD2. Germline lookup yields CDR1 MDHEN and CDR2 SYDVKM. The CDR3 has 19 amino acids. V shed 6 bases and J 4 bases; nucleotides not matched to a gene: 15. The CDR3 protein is CASSLSLGLAGAGANVLTF. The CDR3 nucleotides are TGTGCCAGCAGCCTTTCGCTGGGGCTAGCGGGAGCCGGGGCCAACGTCCTGACTTTC. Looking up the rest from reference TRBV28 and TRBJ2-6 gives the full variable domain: DVKVTQSSRYLVKRTGEKVFLECVQDMDHENMFWYRQDPGLGLRLIYFSYDVKMKEKGDIPEGYSVSREKKERFSLILESASTNQTSMYLCASSLSLGLAGAGANVLTFGAGSRLTVL.

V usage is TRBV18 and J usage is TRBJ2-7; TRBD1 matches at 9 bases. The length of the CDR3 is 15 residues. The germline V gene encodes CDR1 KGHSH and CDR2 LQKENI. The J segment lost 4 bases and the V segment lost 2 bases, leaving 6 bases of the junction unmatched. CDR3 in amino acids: CASSPNPGQGYEQYF. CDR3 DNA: TGTGCCAGCTCACCAAACCCGGGACAGGGATACGAGCAGTACTTC.